This T cell receptor (beta chain) was retrieved from a study of CD8 T cells in Susac syndrome. As concerns this clonotype: The target antigen is unknown.

Sequencing of TCR beta drew on CD8+ and CD4+ T cells from blood. RNA was extracted with the RNeasy kit, and a quantity of roughly 0.5 to 1 ug was reverse transcribed using random hexamers. An immunoSEQ multiplex PCR amplified TCR beta CDR3 over 54 Vbeta and 13 Jbeta. TCRdb itself ran the immunoSEQ multiplex PCR reads through MiXCR, one entry per CDR3 protein. The table lists hundreds of thousands of distinct CDR3 sequences, around 95% of them singletons, with 0.06% to 0.08% in the top ten. Study-level results: The study recognized that its TCR sequencing and HLA analysis covered a relatively small number of individuals.

Sequencing was carried out using CD4+ T cells from PBMCs. The clonotype originates from a human donor with multiple sclerosis.

CDR3 sequence: CASSPQPGDYGYTF. CDR3 DNA: TGTGCCAGTAGTCCTCAGCCTGGTGACTATGGCTACACCTTC. The genes are TRBV19 and TRBJ1-2; D unresolved. V lost 5 bases and J 3 bases, leaving 13 bases between the germline ends. This CDR3 spans 14 amino acids. CDR1 and CDR2 from the germline V gene are LNHDA and SQIVND (reference sequence).